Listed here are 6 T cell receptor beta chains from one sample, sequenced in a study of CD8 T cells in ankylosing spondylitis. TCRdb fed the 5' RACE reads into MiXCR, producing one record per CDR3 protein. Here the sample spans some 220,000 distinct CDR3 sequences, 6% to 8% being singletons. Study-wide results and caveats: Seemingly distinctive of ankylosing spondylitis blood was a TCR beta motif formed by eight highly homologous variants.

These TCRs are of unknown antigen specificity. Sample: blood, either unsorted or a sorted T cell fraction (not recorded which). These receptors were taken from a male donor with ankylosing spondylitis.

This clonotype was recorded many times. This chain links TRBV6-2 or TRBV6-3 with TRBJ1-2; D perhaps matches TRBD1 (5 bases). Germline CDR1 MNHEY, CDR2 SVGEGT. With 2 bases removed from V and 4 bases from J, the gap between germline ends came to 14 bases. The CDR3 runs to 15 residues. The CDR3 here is CASSYPIGTAYGYTF. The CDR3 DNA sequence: TGTGCCAGCAGTTACCCGATTGGGACTGCCTATGGCTACACCTTC.

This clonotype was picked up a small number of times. The chain's CDR3 is CASREPRLGGTEAFF. Written as DNA, the CDR3 is TGTGCCAGCAGAGAGCCCAGACTTGGTGGCACTGAAGCTTTCTTT. The chain carries TRBV6-2 or TRBV6-3 and TRBJ1-1; D unresolved. The germline CDR1 and CDR2 sequences are MNHEY and SVGEGT. The V and J ends lost 6 bases and 4 bases respectively, with 18 bases between them. CDR3 size: 15 residues.

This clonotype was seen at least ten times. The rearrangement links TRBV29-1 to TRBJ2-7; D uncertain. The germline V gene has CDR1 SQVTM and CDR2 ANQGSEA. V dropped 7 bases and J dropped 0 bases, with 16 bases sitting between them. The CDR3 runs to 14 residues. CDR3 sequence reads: CSAARDGSSYEQYF. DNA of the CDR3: TGCAGCGCGGCACGCGACGGTAGCTCCTACGAGCAGTACTTC.

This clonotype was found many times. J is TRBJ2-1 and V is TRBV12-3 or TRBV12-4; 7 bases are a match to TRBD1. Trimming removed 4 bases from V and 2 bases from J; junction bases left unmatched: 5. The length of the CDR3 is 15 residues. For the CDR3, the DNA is TGTGCCAGCAGTTCGCCGGGACAGACCTACAATGAGCAGTTCTTC. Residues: CASSSPGQTYNEQFF.

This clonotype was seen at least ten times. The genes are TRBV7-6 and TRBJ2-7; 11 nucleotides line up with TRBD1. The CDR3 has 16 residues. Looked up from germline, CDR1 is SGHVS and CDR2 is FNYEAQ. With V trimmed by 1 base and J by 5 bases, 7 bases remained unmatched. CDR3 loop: CASSLGPGQGANEQYF. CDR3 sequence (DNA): TGTGCCAGCAGCTTAGGCCCCGGACAGGGGGCGAACGAGCAGTACTTC. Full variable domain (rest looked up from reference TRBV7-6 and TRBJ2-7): GAGVSQSPRYKVTKRGQDVALRCDPISGHVSLYWYRQALGQGPEFLTYFNYEAQQDKSGLPNDRFSAERPEGSISTLTIQRTEQRDSAMYRCASSLGPGQGANEQYFGPGTRLTVT.

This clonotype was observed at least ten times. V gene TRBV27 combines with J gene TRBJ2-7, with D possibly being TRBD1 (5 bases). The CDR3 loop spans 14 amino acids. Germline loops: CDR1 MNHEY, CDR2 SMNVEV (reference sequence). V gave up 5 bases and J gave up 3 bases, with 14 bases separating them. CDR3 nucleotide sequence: TGTGCCAGCAGTGATGACAGTCGTCACTACGAGCAGTACTTC. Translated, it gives CASSDDSRHYEQYF.